These T cell receptor beta chains were read from a single sample in a study of blood T cell repertoires in COVID-19. The protocol was immunoSEQ multiplex PCR, while the TCRdb copy is restricted to in-frame clones and leaves out a portion. The sample includes about 470,000 clones, about 85% of them seen just once. The sequencing sample was made of PBMCs or T cells enriched from blood (not recorded which). The source of these receptors is a woman under 30 who had recovered from COVID-19. CDR3s include the opening cysteine and the closing phenylalanine or tryptophan. D genes are given only for firm matches. The size entry is marked missing in some rows and otherwise reads once, few, many or a size class.

-	TRBV3-1/TRBV3-2	-	TRBJ1-2	CASSQGRDYGYTF	TGTGCCAGCAGCCAAGGCAGGGACTATGGCTACACCTTC
once	TRBV4-2	TRBD2	TRBJ2-7	CASSQDRISTSGGSVQYF	TGTGCCAGCAGCCAAGACCGTATCTCGACTAGCGGGGGGAGCGTGCAGTACTTC
-	TRBV5-1	TRBD1	TRBJ2-7	CASTLQGTYEQYF	TGCGCCAGCACTTTACAGGGGACCTACGAGCAGTACTTC
-	TRBV5-1	-	TRBJ1-2	CASSGSQGSDGYTF	TGCGCCAGCAGCGGGTCTCAGGGATCTGATGGCTACACCTTC
-	TRBV28	-	TRBJ1-5	CASSTVQGNNQPQHF	TGTGCCAGCAGTACCGTACAGGGCAACAATCAGCCCCAGCATTTT
-	TRBV5-1	TRBD2	TRBJ2-1	CASSLSGTSAYNEQFF	TGCGCCAGCAGCCTAAGCGGGACTAGCGCCTACAATGAGCAGTTCTTC
-	TRBV6-5	-	TRBJ1-2	CASSYNGANYGYTF	TGTGCCAGCAGTTACAACGGAGCTAACTATGGCTACACCTTC
-	TRBV19	TRBD1	TRBJ1-1	CASTRGRREAFF	TGTGCCAGTACCAGGGGGCGGAGGGAAGCTTTCTTT
-	TRBV19	TRBD1	TRBJ2-7	CASSIAQGEAGEQYF	TGTGCCAGTAGTATAGCCCAGGGGGAAGCCGGCGAGCAGTACTTC
-	TRBV5-1	TRBD2	TRBJ2-5	CASSFSGGAKETQYF	TGCGCCAGCAGCTTTAGCGGGGGGGCGAAGGAGACCCAGTACTTC
-	TRBV15	TRBD1	TRBJ1-6	CATSDRGGYNSPLHF	TGTGCCACCAGCGACAGGGGAGGGTATAATTCACCCCTCCACTTT
-	TRBV6-5	TRBD1	TRBJ2-5	CASTRTGGEETQYF	TGTGCCAGCACCCGGACAGGGGGCGAAGAGACCCAGTACTTC
-	TRBV6-1	-	TRBJ2-7	CASSEGVNEQYF	TGTGCCAGCAGTGAGGGAGTGAACGAGCAGTACTTC
-	TRBV24-1	-	TRBJ2-1	CATSDSGTNNPFSSYNEQFF	TGTGCCACCAGTGATTCCGGGACAAACAACCCCTTTAGCTCCTACAATGAGCAGTTCTTC
few	TRBV7-9	-	TRBJ2-1	CASSLSRGEQFF	TGTGCCAGCAGCTTATCCCGGGGGGAGCAGTTCTTC
-	TRBV7-9	-	TRBJ2-1	CASSPPGDEQFF	TGTGCCAGCAGCCCTCCGGGGGATGAGCAGTTCTTC
-	TRBV7-3	-	TRBJ2-3	CASSPTGTEMGDTQYF	TGTGCCAGCAGCCCGACCGGGACTGAGATGGGGGATACGCAGTATTTT
-	TRBV27	-	TRBJ2-1	CASSLVRYNEQFF	TGTGCCAGCAGTTTGGTCAGGTACAATGAGCAGTTCTTC
-	TRBV6-1	-	TRBJ2-7	CASSEDPGSYEQYF	TGTGCCAGCAGTGAAGACCCGGGATCCTACGAGCAGTACTTC
-	TRBV28	-	TRBJ1-6	CASSSTGFGNSPLHF	TGTGCCAGCAGTTCCACAGGGTTTGGCAATTCACCCCTCCACTTT
-	TRBV7-9	TRBD1	TRBJ1-5	CASTNQGTGSNQPQHF	TGTGCCAGCACCAATCAGGGGACAGGTAGTAATCAGCCCCAGCATTTT
-	TRBV19	TRBD2	TRBJ2-5	CASSSGGGIETQYF	TGTGCCAGTAGTAGCGGGGGAGGAATAGAGACCCAGTACTTC
-	TRBV3-1/TRBV3-2	TRBD1	TRBJ2-1	CASSQDLGQNNEQFF	TGTGCCAGCAGCCAAGATCTGGGACAGAACAATGAGCAGTTCTTC
-	TRBV18	TRBD1	TRBJ1-2	CASSPGQGNYGYTF	TGTGCCAGCTCACCCGGACAGGGGAACTATGGCTACACCTTC
-	TRBV27	-	TRBJ1-1	CASSRTVLTEAFF	TGTGCCAGCTCCCGGACAGTCCTTACTGAAGCTTTCTTT
-	TRBV6-5	-	TRBJ1-2	CASSAGRVYGYTF	TGTGCCAGCTCCGCGGGGAGGGTTTATGGCTACACCTTC
-	TRBV6-5	TRBD1	TRBJ2-5	CASRGAGTAQETQYF	TGTGCCAGCAGGGGAGCAGGGACAGCTCAAGAGACCCAGTACTTC
once	TRBV30	TRBD1	TRBJ1-2	CAWSWQGEGYTF	TGTGCCTGGAGTTGGCAGGGGGAAGGCTACACCTTC
-	TRBV6-5	TRBD1	TRBJ1-5	CASRQGAGQPQHF	TGTGCCAGCAGGCAGGGGGCAGGTCAGCCCCAGCATTTT
-	TRBV21-1	-	TRBJ2-1	CASSKGPRGIFCNEQFF	TGTGCCAGCAGCAAGGGCCCCAGGGGCATCTTTTGCAATGAGCAGTTCTTC
few	TRBV28	TRBD1	TRBJ2-1	CASNPWTGFEQFF	TGTGCCAGCAACCCCTGGACAGGCTTTGAGCAGTTCTTC
-	TRBV5-1	TRBD2	TRBJ2-3	CASSSHSGGATDTQYF	TGCGCCAGCAGCTCCCATAGCGGGGGGGCAACAGATACGCAGTATTTT
-	TRBV9	-	TRBJ2-5	CASSVQGQETQYF	TGTGCCAGCAGCGTACAGGGGCAAGAGACCCAGTACTTC
-	TRBV6-5	-	TRBJ1-1	CASSSWGQPNTEAFF	TGTGCCAGCAGTTCTTGGGGGCAGCCGAACACTGAAGCTTTCTTT
-	TRBV5-1	TRBD1	TRBJ1-3	CASSSTGFSGNTIYF	TGCGCCAGCAGCTCGACAGGGTTCTCTGGAAACACCATATATTTT
-	TRBV18	TRBD1	TRBJ1-5	CASSQGASNQPQHF	TGTGCCAGCTCACAGGGGGCGAGCAATCAGCCCCAGCATTTT
-	TRBV10-1	-	TRBJ2-3	CASGGLLRGTDTQYF	TGCGCCAGCGGGGGCCTCCTCAGAGGCACAGATACGCAGTATTTT
-	TRBV29-1	-	TRBJ2-3	CSVEGRDTQYF	TGCAGCGTTGAGGGGCGCGACACGCAGTATTTT
-	TRBV3-1/TRBV3-2	TRBD1	TRBJ1-4	CASSPKTGTGDEKLFF	TGTGCCAGCAGCCCAAAAACCGGGACAGGGGATGAAAAACTGTTTTTT